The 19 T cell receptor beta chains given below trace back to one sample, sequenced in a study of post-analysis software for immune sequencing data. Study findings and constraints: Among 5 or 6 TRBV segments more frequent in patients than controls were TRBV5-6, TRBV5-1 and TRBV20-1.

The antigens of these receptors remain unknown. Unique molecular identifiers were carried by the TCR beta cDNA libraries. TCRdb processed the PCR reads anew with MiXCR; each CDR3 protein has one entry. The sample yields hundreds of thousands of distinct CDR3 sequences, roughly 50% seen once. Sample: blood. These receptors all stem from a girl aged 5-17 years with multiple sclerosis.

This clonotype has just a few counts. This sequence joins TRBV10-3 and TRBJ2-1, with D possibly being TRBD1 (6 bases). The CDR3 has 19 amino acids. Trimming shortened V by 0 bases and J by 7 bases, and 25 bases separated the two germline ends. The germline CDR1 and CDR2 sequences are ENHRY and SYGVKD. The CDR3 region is CAISESTPGAPPLRNEQFF. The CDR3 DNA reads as TGTGCCATCAGTGAGTCGACTCCAGGGGCCCCTCCTCTGCGAAATGAGCAGTTCTTC.

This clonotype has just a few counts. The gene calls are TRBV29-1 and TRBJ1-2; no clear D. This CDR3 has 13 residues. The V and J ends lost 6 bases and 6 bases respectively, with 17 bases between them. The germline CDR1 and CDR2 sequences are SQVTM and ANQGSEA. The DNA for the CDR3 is TGCAGCGTCCACGTCCCAGGTGGGCATGGCTACACCTTC. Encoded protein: CSVHVPGGHGYTF. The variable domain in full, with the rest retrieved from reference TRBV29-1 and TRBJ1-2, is SAVISQKPSRDICQRGTSLTIQCQVDSQVTMMFWYRQQPGQSLTLIATANQGSEATYESGFVIDKFPISRPNLTFSTLTVSNMSPEDSSIYLCSVHVPGGHGYTFGSGTRLTVV.

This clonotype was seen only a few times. DNA for the CDR3: TGCGCCAGCAGACCTCGGACTAGCGGGAGAGGGTTCTTC. Translating gives CASRPRTSGRGFF. The chain carries TRBV5-1 and TRBJ2-1; 13 bases fit TRBD2. CDR1 SGHRS and CDR2 YFSETQ come from the germline V gene. CDR3 length: 13 amino acids. V was clipped by 5 bases and J by 15 bases; unmatched bases: 8.

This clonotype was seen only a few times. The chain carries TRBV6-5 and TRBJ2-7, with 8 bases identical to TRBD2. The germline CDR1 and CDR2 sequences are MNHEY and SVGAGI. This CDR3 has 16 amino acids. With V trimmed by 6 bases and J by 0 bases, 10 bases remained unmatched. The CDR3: CASRPRERGSSYEQYF. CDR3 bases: TGTGCCAGCAGGCCAAGGGAGCGGGGGAGCTCCTACGAGCAGTACTTC.

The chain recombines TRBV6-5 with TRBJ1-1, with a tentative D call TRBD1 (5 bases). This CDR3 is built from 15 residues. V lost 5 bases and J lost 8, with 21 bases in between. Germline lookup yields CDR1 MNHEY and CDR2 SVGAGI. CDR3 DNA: TGTGCCAGCAGTCCCGATACGGGGGTCGCTGTCGAAGCTTTCTTT. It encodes CASSPDTGVAVEAFF.

CDR3 in DNA: TGCGCCAGCAGCCGGACTAGCGGCTTTAATGAGCAGTTCTTC. As protein: CASSRTSGFNEQFF. The chain carries TRBV5-1 and TRBJ2-1; the match to TRBD2 covers 10 bases. The germline V gene has CDR1 SGHRS and CDR2 YFSETQ. This CDR3 spans 14 amino acids. Germline trimming cut 4 bases from V and 7 bases from J; bases unmatched to any gene: 5.

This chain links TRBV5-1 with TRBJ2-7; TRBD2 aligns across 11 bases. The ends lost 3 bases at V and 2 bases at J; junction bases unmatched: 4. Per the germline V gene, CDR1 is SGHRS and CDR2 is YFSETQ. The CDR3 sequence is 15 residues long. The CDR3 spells CASSCTSGRPYEQYF. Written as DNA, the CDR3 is TGCGCCAGCAGCTGCACTAGCGGGAGACCCTACGAGCAGTACTTC.

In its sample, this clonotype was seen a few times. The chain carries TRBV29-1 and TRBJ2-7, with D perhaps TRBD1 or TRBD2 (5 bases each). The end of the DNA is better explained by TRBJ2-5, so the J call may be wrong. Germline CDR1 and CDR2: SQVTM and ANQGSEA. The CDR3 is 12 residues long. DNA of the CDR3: TGCAGCGTGGGACGGGCAGCTGGGACCCAGTACTTC. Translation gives CSVGRAAGTQYF.

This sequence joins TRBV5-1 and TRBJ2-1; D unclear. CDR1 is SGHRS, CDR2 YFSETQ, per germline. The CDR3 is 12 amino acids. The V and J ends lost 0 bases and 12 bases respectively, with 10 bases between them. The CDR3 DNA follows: TGCGCCAGCAGCTTGGTGGAGTCGCCGCAGTTCTTC. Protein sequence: CASSLVESPQFF.

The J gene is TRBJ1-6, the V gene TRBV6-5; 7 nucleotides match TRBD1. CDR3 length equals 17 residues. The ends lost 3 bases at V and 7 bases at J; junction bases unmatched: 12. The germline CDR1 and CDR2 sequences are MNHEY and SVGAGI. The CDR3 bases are TGTGCCAGCAGTTATACAGGGGAGTCAGGACGGAATTCACCCCTCCACTTT. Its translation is CASSYTGESGRNSPLHF.

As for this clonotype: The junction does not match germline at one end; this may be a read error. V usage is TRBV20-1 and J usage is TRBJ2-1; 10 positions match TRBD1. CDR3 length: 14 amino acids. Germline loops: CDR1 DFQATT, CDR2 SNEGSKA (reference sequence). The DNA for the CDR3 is TGCAGTGCTACCAGGACAGGGGGAGACAATGAGCGGTTCTTC. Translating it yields CSATRTGGDNERFF.

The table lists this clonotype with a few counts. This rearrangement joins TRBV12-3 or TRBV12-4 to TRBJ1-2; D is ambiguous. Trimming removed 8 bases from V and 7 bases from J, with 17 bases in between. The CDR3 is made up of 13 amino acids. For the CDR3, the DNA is TGTGCCAGCGACATGGGGAGGTATGGTGGCTACACCTTC. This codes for CASDMGRYGGYTF.

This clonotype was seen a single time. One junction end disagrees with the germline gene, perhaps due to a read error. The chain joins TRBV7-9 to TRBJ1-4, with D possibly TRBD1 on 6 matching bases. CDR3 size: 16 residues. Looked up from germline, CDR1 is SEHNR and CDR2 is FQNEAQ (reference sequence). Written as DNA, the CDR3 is TGTGCCAGCAGCGCCGGGGGCGTCCTAACTAATGAAAAACGGTTTTTT. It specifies CASSAGGVLTNEKRFF.

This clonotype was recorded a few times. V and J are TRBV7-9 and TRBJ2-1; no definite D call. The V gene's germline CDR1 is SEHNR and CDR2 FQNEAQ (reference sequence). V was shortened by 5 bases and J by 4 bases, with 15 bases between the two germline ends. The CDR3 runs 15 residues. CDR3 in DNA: TGTGCCAGCAGCCCTGGTAGGGTGGGGTACAATGAGCAGTTCTTC. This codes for CASSPGRVGYNEQFF.

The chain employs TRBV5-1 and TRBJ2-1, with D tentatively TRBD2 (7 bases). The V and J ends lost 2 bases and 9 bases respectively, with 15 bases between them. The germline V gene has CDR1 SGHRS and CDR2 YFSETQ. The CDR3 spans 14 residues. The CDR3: CASSFKERDIEQFF. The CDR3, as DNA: TGCGCCAGCAGCTTTAAGGAGCGGGACATTGAGCAGTTCTTC.

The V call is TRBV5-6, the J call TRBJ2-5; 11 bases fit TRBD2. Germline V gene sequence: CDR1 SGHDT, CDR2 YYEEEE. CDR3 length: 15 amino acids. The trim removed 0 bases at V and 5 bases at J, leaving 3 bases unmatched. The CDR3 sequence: CASSLGLAGTETQYF. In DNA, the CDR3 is TGTGCCAGCAGCTTGGGACTAGCGGGAACCGAGACCCAGTACTTC.

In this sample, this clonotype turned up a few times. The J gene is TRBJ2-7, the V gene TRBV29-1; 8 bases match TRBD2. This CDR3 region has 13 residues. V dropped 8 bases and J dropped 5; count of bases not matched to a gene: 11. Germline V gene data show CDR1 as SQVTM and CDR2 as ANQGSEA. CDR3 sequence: CSSKGAGVDEQYF. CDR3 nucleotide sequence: TGCAGCTCAAAGGGAGCGGGAGTCGACGAGCAGTACTTC.

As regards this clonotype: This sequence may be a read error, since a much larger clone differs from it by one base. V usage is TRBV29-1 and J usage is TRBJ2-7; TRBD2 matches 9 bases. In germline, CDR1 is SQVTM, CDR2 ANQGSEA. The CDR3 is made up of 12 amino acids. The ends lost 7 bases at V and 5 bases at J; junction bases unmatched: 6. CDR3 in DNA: TGCAGCGCCCGTAGCGGGAGCCACGAGCAGTACTTC. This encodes CSARSGSHEQYF.

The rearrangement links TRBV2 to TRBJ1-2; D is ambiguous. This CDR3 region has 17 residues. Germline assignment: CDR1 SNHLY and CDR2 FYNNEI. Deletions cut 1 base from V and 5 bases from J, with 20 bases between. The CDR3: CASSEVPEPPLLYGYTF. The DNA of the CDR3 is TGTGCCAGCAGTGAAGTGCCGGAACCTCCCTTACTATATGGCTACACCTTC.